These 22 T cell receptor beta chains came from one sample sequenced in a study of blood T cell repertoires in COVID-19. The repertoire was sequenced with immunoSEQ multiplex PCR; TCRdb's copy has only in-frame clones and lacks some. This sample has 100,000 or so clones, with around 88% found just once. Sequenced input: peripheral blood. Receptors originate from a human donor in a cohort sampled during active COVID-19.

The chain links TRBV2 to TRBJ2-1; 14 bases fit TRBD2. CDR1 and CDR2 from the germline V gene are SNHLY and FYNNEI. Trimming took 7 bases from V and 9 from J; bases not matched to a gene: 5. The CDR3 consists of 14 residues. CDR3 in DNA: TGTGCCAGCATTGGACTAGCGGGAGGATCTGAGCAGTTCTTC. This translates into CASIGLAGGSEQFF.

The chain carries TRBV18 and TRBJ2-2; D gene uncertain. The CDR3 is made up of 15 amino acids. V lost 0 bases and J 0 bases, leaving 5 bases between the germline ends. Per the germline V gene, CDR1 is KGHSH and CDR2 is LQKENI. The CDR3 DNA follows: TGTGCCAGCTCACCACCGCGTGCGAACACCGGGGAGCTGTTTTTT. Translation gives CASSPPRANTGELFF.

The J gene is TRBJ2-3, the V gene TRBV2; D might be TRBD1 (6 bases). CDR3 length: 14 amino acids. The V end was cut by 6 bases, the J end by 3 bases, with 13 bases between. CDR1 and CDR2 from the germline V gene are SNHLY and FYNNEI. Written as DNA, the CDR3 is TGTGCCAGCAGCGTTGCTAGGGGGACAGATACGCAGTATTTT. This codes for CASSVARGTDTQYF.

J is TRBJ2-2 and V is TRBV7-9; 8 bases align to TRBD1. V was clipped by 1 base and J by 4 bases; unmatched bases: 14. Per the germline V gene, CDR1 is SEHNR and CDR2 is FQNEAQ (reference sequence). The CDR3 has 19 amino acids. The CDR3 spells CASSLVVGKTGVATGELFF. The CDR3 coding sequence is TGTGCCAGCAGCTTAGTAGTCGGGAAGACAGGGGTAGCCACCGGGGAGCTGTTTTTT.

The rearrangement uses TRBV18 and TRBJ2-7; D is possibly TRBD2 (5 bases). The CDR3 extends over 16 amino acids. Deletions cut 0 bases from V and 3 bases from J, with 15 bases between. Germline V gene data show CDR1 as KGHSH and CDR2 as LQKENI. The chain's CDR3 is CASSPPGATANYEQYF. The CDR3 DNA follows: TGTGCCAGCTCACCACCGGGAGCAACAGCCAACTACGAGCAGTACTTC.

J is TRBJ2-7 and V is TRBV15; possible D gene TRBD1, 5 bases. V was shortened by 6 bases and J by 2 bases, with 11 bases between the two germline ends. This CDR3 contains 13 residues. CDR1 LNHNV and CDR2 YYDKDF come from the germline V gene (reference sequence). In DNA form, the CDR3 reads TGTGCCACCAGTAGGGGCCGCACCTACGAGCAGTACTTC. Protein: CATSRGRTYEQYF.

The CDR3 DNA follows: TGTGCCAGCAGAGAGCGGGACAACACAGATACGCAGTATTTT. It is translated as CASRERDNTDTQYF. This chain connects TRBV25-1 to TRBJ2-3, with D possibly matching TRBD2 (7 bases). Trimming took off 6 bases at V and 2 bases at J, with 12 bases between the two ends. The CDR3 runs 14 residues. The germline CDR1 and CDR2 sequences are MGHDK and SYGVNS.

The V call is TRBV29-1, the J call TRBJ2-7; D might be TRBD2 (5 bases). The CDR3 loop spans 11 amino acids. Germline V gives CDR1 SQVTM, CDR2 ANQGSEA. The V gene lost 2 bases and the J gene lost 9 bases, with 11 bases spanning the gap. The CDR3 DNA sequence: TGCAGCGTTGAATTAAGGACTGGGCAGTACTTC. Translating it yields CSVELRTGQYF.

V and J are TRBV5-6 and TRBJ2-2, with D tentatively TRBD1 (6 bases). The CDR3 is made up of 16 amino acids. V was shortened by 2 bases and J by 4 bases, with 15 bases between the two germline ends. Germline lookup yields CDR1 SGHDT and CDR2 YYEEEE. The CDR3 spells CASSFGLGGITGELFF. CDR3 coding DNA: TGTGCCAGCAGCTTTGGGTTAGGGGGTATCACCGGGGAGCTGTTTTTT. The full variable domain, in which reference TRBV5-6 and TRBJ2-2 provide the parts outside the CDR3, is DAGVTQSPTHLIKTRGQQVTLRCSPKSGHDTVSWYQQALGQGPQFIFQYYEEEERQRGNFPDRFSGHQFPNYSSELNVNALLLGDSALYLCASSFGLGGITGELFFGEGSRLTVL.

V gene TRBV18 combines with J gene TRBJ2-1, with TRBD2 matching over 11 bases. CDR1 KGHSH and CDR2 LQKENI come from the germline V gene. V shed 1 base and J 8 bases; nucleotides not matched to a gene: 10. This CDR3 region has 17 residues. The DNA of the CDR3 is TGTGCCAGCTCACCACTCCCCCTTCTAGCGGGAGGTTATGAGCAGTTCTTC. It yields the protein CASSPLPLLAGGYEQFF.

The chain links TRBV30 to TRBJ2-2; TRBD1 might be the D (6 bases). V was trimmed by 2 bases and J by 4 bases, leaving 8 bases between them. Germline CDR1 is GTSNPN and CDR2 is SVGIG (reference sequence). The CDR3 consists of 13 residues. DNA for the CDR3: TGTGCCTGGAGTCCAGGGGTCACCGGGGAGCTGTTTTTT. This translates into CAWSPGVTGELFF.

This clone has a single count. The J gene is TRBJ2-7, the V gene TRBV27; 7 bases fit TRBD2. There are 15 residues in the CDR3. Trimming removed 7 bases from V and 6 bases from J; junction bases left unmatched: 15. The germline CDR1 and CDR2 sequences are MNHEY and SMNVEV (reference sequence). Here the CDR3 DNA reads TGTGCCAGCAATACTGGGGGGGGAATACGGAGCGAGCAGTACTTC. Protein sequence: CASNTGGGIRSEQYF.

The V gene is TRBV5-6, the J gene TRBJ2-2; 12 bases are shared with TRBD2. In germline, CDR1 is SGHDT, CDR2 YYEEEE. The CDR3 runs to 18 residues. With V trimmed by 0 bases and J by 6 bases, 9 bases remained unmatched. CDR3 amino acids: CASSLGLAGGPSAGELFF. CDR3 coding DNA: TGTGCCAGCAGCTTGGGGCTAGCGGGAGGGCCTAGCGCCGGGGAGCTGTTTTTT.

The J gene is TRBJ2-1, the V gene TRBV5-1; D might be TRBD2 (5 bases). The CDR3 covers 15 residues. Trimming took off 7 bases at V and 2 bases at J, with 16 bases between the two ends. In germline, CDR1 is SGHRS, CDR2 YFSETQ. The CDR3, as DNA: TGCGCCAGCCGCACGAGCGGAGGAGCCTACAATGAGCAGTTCTTC. Protein: CASRTSGGAYNEQFF.

The chain recombines TRBV6-2 or TRBV6-3 with TRBJ2-1; 7 bases map to TRBD2. CDR1 and CDR2 (germline): MNHEY, SVGEGT. V shed 1 base, J shed 6 bases, and the junction held 6 bases outside the gene matches. The CDR3 runs 15 residues. Here the CDR3 DNA reads TGTGCCAGCAGTTACTTCTCAGCGGGGAGCAATGAGCAGTTCTTC. Protein sequence: CASSYFSAGSNEQFF.

The genes are TRBV12-3 or TRBV12-4 and TRBJ1-2; TRBD1 might be the D (5 bases). V was pared by 5 bases and J by 6 bases, with 13 bases between. CDR3 length: 13 amino acids. CDR3 region: CASSEPGNDGYTF. The CDR3 nucleotides read TGTGCCAGCAGTGAGCCAGGGAATGATGGCTACACCTTC.

This chain uses TRBV7-9 with TRBJ2-7, with D maybe TRBD1 (5 bases). The length of the CDR3 is 14 residues. The germline gives CDR1 SEHNR, CDR2 FQNEAQ (reference sequence). V shed 5 bases and J shed 4 bases, with 15 bases lying between them. DNA of the CDR3: TGTGCCAGCAGCAAGGCGCAGGGTAGGTACGAGCAGTACTTC. This translates into CASSKAQGRYEQYF.

The chain uses TRBV7-2 and TRBJ1-5; D unresolved. The CDR3 spans 13 residues. CDR1 and CDR2 (germline): SGHTA, FQGNSA. V gave up 2 bases and J gave up 5 bases, with 7 bases separating them. CDR3 DNA: TGTGCCAGCAGCTTAATGGCCGATCAGCCCCAGCATTTT. It encodes CASSLMADQPQHF.

The chain carries TRBV11-2 and TRBJ1-3; D not resolved. Trimming stripped 1 base from V and 1 base from J, with 8 bases between. Per germline, CDR1 SGHAT and CDR2 FQNNGV. The CDR3 is 15 amino acids. CDR3 residues: CASSLGHFSGNTIYF. DNA of the CDR3: TGTGCCAGCAGCTTAGGACATTTTTCTGGAAACACCATATATTTT.

This chain joins TRBV4-1 and TRBJ2-5; 8 positions match TRBD1. V trimming: 4 bases; J trimming: 4 bases; junction bases outside the gene matches: 8. The CDR3 is 15 residues long. Germline CDR1 reads MGHRA; CDR2 reads YSYEKL. CDR3 DNA sequence: TGCGCCAGCAGCCCCAGCGGACAGGGTAGAGAGACCCAGTACTTC. It translates to CASSPSGQGRETQYF.

This chain uses TRBV29-1 with TRBJ1-5; D perhaps matches TRBD1 (6 bases). Germline CDR1 reads SQVTM; CDR2 reads ANQGSEA. The CDR3 sequence is 13 residues long. Trimming cost V 8 bases and J 3 bases, with 14 bases left between them. For the CDR3, the DNA is TGCAGCTATTCCCAGGGGTACAATCAGCCCCAGCATTTT. Its translation: CSYSQGYNQPQHF. Complete variable domain (other parts from reference TRBV29-1 and TRBJ1-5): SAVISQKPSRDICQRGTSLTIQCQVDSQVTMMFWYRQQPGQSLTLIATANQGSEATYESGFVIDKFPISRPNLTFSTLTVSNMSPEDSSIYLCSYSQGYNQPQHFGDGTRLSIL.

This clone was recorded only once. This chain joins TRBV24-1 and TRBJ2-7; the match to TRBD2 covers 8 bases. The CDR3 runs 14 residues. V lost 9 bases to trimming and J lost 1 base; unmatched junction nucleotides: 7. CDR1 and CDR2 (germline): KGHDR, SFDVKD. The CDR3 DNA is TGTGCCACCTCAAGAGGCGGGAGGTCCTACGAGCAGTACTTC. This sequence encodes CATSRGGRSYEQYF.